This T cell receptor beta chain originates from a study of beta chain features in type 1 diabetes. This clone was counted a few times. It is likely a read error: a sequence one base away is far more abundant. CDR3 size: 14 residues. Looked up from germline, CDR1 is SGHDN and CDR2 is FVKESK. Expressed TCRB transcripts were sequenced, since all the RNA that had been isolated was reverse transcribed. The protocol was immunoSEQ multiplex PCR, while the TCRdb copy is restricted to in-frame clones and leaves out a portion. In the table there are some 220,000 clones, approximately 10% of which are singletons.

Sequencing was performed on central memory CD4+ T cells from blood. The receptor comes from a man between 18 and 35 years old in good health. The chain links TRBV14 to TRBJ1-1, with 9 bases fitting TRBD1. This chain's CDR3 is CSSTRDRVNTEAFF. CDR3 nucleotide sequence: TGTTCCAGCACCCGGGACAGGGTGAACACTGAAGCTTTCTTT.